A single sample is the source of the 6 T cell receptor beta chains below, sequenced in a study of T cells after yellow fever vaccination. TCRdb ran MiXCR on the 5' RACE reads and lists one entry per CDR3 protein. The sample has approximately 300,000 distinct CDR3 sequences, 10% to 15% seen once. The source was CD4+ T cells sorted from PBMCs, collected 45 days after the yellow fever booster vaccination. These receptors all stem from a man in his thirties or forties who received the YFV17D yellow fever vaccine.

The chain couples TRBV5-1 to TRBJ2-1; 15 nucleotides agree with TRBD2. Germline CDR1 reads SGHRS; CDR2 reads YFSETQ. The V and J ends lost 0 bases and 7 bases, in that order; junction bases with no gene match: 11. The CDR3 contains 19 residues. The CDR3 nucleotides are TGCGCCAGCAGCTTGGGGATGGGACTAGCGGGAGGCGGTGGGAATGAGCAGTTCTTC. This encodes CASSLGMGLAGGGGNEQFF.

V and J are TRBV7-9 and TRBJ2-7; 8 positions agree with TRBD2. J lost 5 bases, V lost 1 base, and 10 bases had no gene match. This CDR3 comprises 16 residues. Per germline, CDR1 SEHNR and CDR2 FQNEAQ (reference sequence). This chain's CDR3 is CASSLGVLAAVDEQYF. CDR3 DNA sequence: TGTGCCAGCAGCTTAGGAGTACTAGCGGCAGTGGACGAGCAGTACTTC.

The J gene is TRBJ1-1, the V gene TRBV21-1; TRBD1 is the table's D call and was not checked against the DNA. TRBV21-1 is a pseudogene segment. The CDR3 totals 14 residues. In nucleotides, the CDR3 is TGTGCCAGCAGCAAGAGAGGGGTCGGGACTGAAGCTTTCTTT. Translating gives CASSKRGVGTEAFF.

This chain uses TRBV7-2 with TRBJ1-5, with 8 nucleotides matching TRBD1. This CDR3 has 15 amino acids. V shed 1 base and J 3 bases; nucleotides not matched to a gene: 2. Germline V gene sequence: CDR1 SGHTA, CDR2 FQGNSA. In nucleotides, the CDR3 is TGTGCCAGCAGCTTAGACAGGGGGTCCAATCAGCCCCAGCATTTT. It translates to CASSLDRGSNQPQHF.

This clonotype was observed a few times. The chain is built from TRBV5-1 and TRBJ2-1, with TRBD2 as a possible D gene (5 bases). Germline CDR1 reads SGHRS; CDR2 reads YFSETQ. Trimming took off 4 bases at V and 8 bases at J, with 16 bases between the two ends. The length of the CDR3 is 14 residues. In nucleotides, the CDR3 is TGCGCCAGCAGCCTGGCGAGCGAGAGGGATGAGCAGTTCTTC. Translated, it gives CASSLASERDEQFF.

In the case of this clonotype: A read error is possible here, since a much larger clone lies one base away. V is TRBV11-3 and J is TRBJ2-1; D gene unclear. CDR3 length: 13 residues. Per the germline V gene, CDR1 is SGHNT and CDR2 is YENEEA. V lost 5 bases and J 4 bases, leaving 9 bases between the germline ends. The CDR3 bases are TGTGCCAGCAGCCACATGGGTTACAATGAGCAGTTCTTC. Its translation: CASSHMGYNEQFF.